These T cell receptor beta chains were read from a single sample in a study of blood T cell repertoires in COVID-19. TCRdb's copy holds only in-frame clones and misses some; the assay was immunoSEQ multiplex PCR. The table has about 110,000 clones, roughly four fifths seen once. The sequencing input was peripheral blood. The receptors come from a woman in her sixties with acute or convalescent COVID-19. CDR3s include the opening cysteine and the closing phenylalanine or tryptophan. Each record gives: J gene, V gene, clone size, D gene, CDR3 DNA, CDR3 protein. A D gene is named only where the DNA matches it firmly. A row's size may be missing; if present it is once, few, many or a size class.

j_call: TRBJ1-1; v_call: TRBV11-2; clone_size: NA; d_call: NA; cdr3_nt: TGTGCCAGCAGCTACGTCCGGGGCACTGAAGCTTTCTTT; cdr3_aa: CASSYVRGTEAFF
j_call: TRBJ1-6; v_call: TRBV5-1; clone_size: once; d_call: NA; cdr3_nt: TGCGCCAGCAGCTTGGCGGGAGATAATTCACCCCTCCACTTT; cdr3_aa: CASSLAGDNSPLHF
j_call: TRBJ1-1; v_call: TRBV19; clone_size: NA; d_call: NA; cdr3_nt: TGTGCCAGTAGTTTCCTGGGACACCAATCTCAGGAAGCATCAGGCGGAGCTTTCTTT; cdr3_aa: CASSFLGHQSQEASGGAFF
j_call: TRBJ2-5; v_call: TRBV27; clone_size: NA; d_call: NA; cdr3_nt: TGTGCCAGCAGTCCGGAGAGTCAAGAGACCCAGTACTTC; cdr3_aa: CASSPESQETQYF
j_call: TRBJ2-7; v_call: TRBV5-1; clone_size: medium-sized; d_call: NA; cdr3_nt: TGCGCCAGCAGCCTGCCGGGACAAGGCTACGAGCAGTACTTC; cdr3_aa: CASSLPGQGYEQYF
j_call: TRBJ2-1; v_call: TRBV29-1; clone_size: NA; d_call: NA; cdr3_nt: TGCGGAGGAGGTAACAATGAGCAGTTCTTC; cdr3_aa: CGGGNNEQFF
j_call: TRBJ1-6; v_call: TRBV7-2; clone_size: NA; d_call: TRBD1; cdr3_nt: TGTGCCAGCAGCACGACATCGAACAGGGGAGGTTCACCCCTCCACTTT; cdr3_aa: CASSTTSNRGGSPLHF
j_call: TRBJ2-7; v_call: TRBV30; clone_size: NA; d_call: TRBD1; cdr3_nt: TGTGCCCGAGGACAGGGGCTCTCCTACGAGCAGTACTTC; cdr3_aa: CARGQGLSYEQYF
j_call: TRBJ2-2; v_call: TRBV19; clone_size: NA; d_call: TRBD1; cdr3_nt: TGTGCCAGTACCCCCGGTGCGGGACAGGGCACCGGGGAGCTGTTTTTT; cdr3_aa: CASTPGAGQGTGELFF
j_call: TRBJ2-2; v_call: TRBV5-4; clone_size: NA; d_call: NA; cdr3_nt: TGTGCCAGCGGAGAGGGGGGGAAGAACACCGGGGAGCTGTTTTTT; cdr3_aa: CASGEGGKNTGELFF
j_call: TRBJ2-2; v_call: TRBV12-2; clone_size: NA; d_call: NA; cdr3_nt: TGTGCAAGTCCCCTAGATGGTACAGGGGGCTCCGGGGAGCTGTTTTTT; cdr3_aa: CASPLDGTGGSGELFF
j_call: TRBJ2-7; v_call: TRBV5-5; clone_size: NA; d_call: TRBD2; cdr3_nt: TGTGCCAGCAGCTTAGGCGGGGGGGCCGGCCTCTACGAGCAGTACTTC; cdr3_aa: CASSLGGGAGLYEQYF
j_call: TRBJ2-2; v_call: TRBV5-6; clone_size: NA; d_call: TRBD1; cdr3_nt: TGTGCCAGCAGCAGGGGCACCGGGACAGGGTGGACCGGGGAGCTGTTTTTT; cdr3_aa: CASSRGTGTGWTGELFF